The T cell receptor beta chain under discussion was sequenced for a study of high-grade serous ovarian cancer treatment subgroups. Libraries were prepared by immunoSEQ multiplex PCR; TCRdb keeps only in-frame clonotypes and omits some of them. The sample yields several thousand clones, about three quarters seen once. Tumor samples were obtained before definitive surgery or chemotherapy. V was trimmed by 3 bases and J by 0 bases, leaving 14 bases between them. The germline CDR1 and CDR2 sequences are MRHNA and SNTAGT. The CDR3 has 16 amino acids. Whole-study findings and limits: Different patients shared almost no repertoire; same-patient tumors shared about 0.11 to 0.79. TCR relatedness rose with neoantigen level and trended with mutation load.

This clone was found a few times. Its antigen remains unknown. J is TRBJ1-1 and V is TRBV6-4; no definite D call. This TCR was recovered from a human donor with high-grade serous ovarian cancer. Sequenced input: tumor tissue. The CDR3, as DNA: TGTGCCAGCAGTGAACCCGCTCCGGGGATGAACACTGAAGCTTTCTTT. This encodes CASSEPAPGMNTEAFF.